This T cell receptor beta chain was captured in a study of T cell clusters in autoimmune cytopenias. TRB rearrangements were amplified by touch-down multiplex PCR with mixed TRB-A/B primers. Using the multiplex PCR reads, TCRdb records one entry per CDR3 protein without DNA. The sample totals fewer than 3,500 distinct CDR3 sequences; its top ten clones hold 9.5% to 14%. Germline loops: CDR1 LNHDA, CDR2 SQIVND (reference sequence). The CDR3 length is 14 residues. This clonotype is labeled medium-sized based on frequency. TRB amplification used roughly 250 ng of peripheral blood genomic DNA. The TCR was taken from a human donor with an autoimmune cytopenia or autoimmune hepatitis (not recorded which). Material: peripheral blood. This chain links TRBV19 with TRBJ2-5; there is no DNA to check the TCRdb D call of TRBD1. CDR3 loop: CASSQDRGRETQYF.